The 24 T cell receptor beta chains listed next were all sequenced from one sample in a study of cytomegalovirus exposure and HLA in healthy donors. A multiplex PCR was run with 60 Vbeta primers and 13 Jbeta primers. Some clones are missing from TCRdb's copy, which holds only in-frame ones; the method was immunoSEQ multiplex PCR. The sample shows 75,000 to 85,000 clones, around three quarters of them seen only once. The source material was PBMCs. These receptors all stem from a male donor in good health and CMV-seronegative.

This clone was seen ten or more times. The V and J genes are TRBV7-2 and TRBJ1-1, with a possible D match to TRBD1 (5 bases). CDR1 SGHTA and CDR2 FQGNSA come from the germline V gene. With 4 bases removed from V and 0 bases from J, the gap between germline ends came to 18 bases. The CDR3 length is 17 residues. This CDR3 is CASSSNVGAGMNTEAFF. The DNA for the CDR3 is TGTGCCAGCAGCTCAAACGTTGGGGCCGGCATGAACACTGAAGCTTTCTTT.

The chain combines TRBV28 with TRBJ1-1, with D maybe TRBD1 (6 bases). The CDR3 is 14 amino acids. The germline V and J ends were trimmed by 7 bases and 0 bases, with 12 bases remaining between them. CDR1 and CDR2 from the germline V gene are MDHEN and SYDVKM. The CDR3 DNA is TGTGCCAGCAACCTACAGGGATTGAACACTGAAGCTTTCTTT. Translation: CASNLQGLNTEAFF.

The table lists this clone with a count of one. The identical CDR3 is also encoded by other nucleotide sequences in the sample. V and J are TRBV27 and TRBJ2-7; TRBD1 might be the D (6 bases). CDR1 is MNHEY and CDR2 is SMNVEV in the germline V gene (reference sequence). The CDR3 is 14 amino acids. Trimming took off 5 bases at V and 4 bases at J, with 15 bases between the two ends. CDR3 bases: TGTGCCAGCAGTCTAGGACAGTGGCCGTACGAGCAGTACTTC. It specifies CASSLGQWPYEQYF.

The chain uses TRBV7-2 and TRBJ2-1; possibly TRBD2 for D (5 bases). CDR1 and CDR2 (germline): SGHTA, FQGNSA. Between the trimmed V and J ends, which lost 0 bases and 2 bases, there was a span of 11 bases. The CDR3 spans 16 residues. As DNA, the CDR3 is TGTGCCAGCAGCTTAGCAGGGCGGGCCACCTACAATGAGCAGTTCTTC. This gives the protein CASSLAGRATYNEQFF. The whole variable domain, remainder taken from reference TRBV7-2 and TRBJ2-1, is GAGVSQSPSNKVTEKGKDVELRCDPISGHTALYWYRQSLGQGLEFLIYFQGNSAPDKSGLPSDRFSAERTGGSVSTLTIQRTQQEDSAVYLCASSLAGRATYNEQFFGPGTRLTVL.

The rearrangement uses TRBV7-6 and TRBJ1-3; 9 bases are shared with TRBD1. Losses at the gene ends were 4 bases for V and 4 bases for J; bases not matched to a gene: 5. The CDR3 is 15 residues long. Per the germline V gene, CDR1 is SGHVS and CDR2 is FNYEAQ. The CDR3 here is CASSSGQGEGNTIYF. The CDR3 bases are TGTGCCAGCAGCTCGGGACAGGGAGAAGGAAACACCATATATTTT.

The genes are TRBV5-1 and TRBJ1-1, with TRBD1 matching 9 bases. The germline V gene has CDR1 SGHRS and CDR2 YFSETQ. V lost 4 bases, J lost 0 bases, and 4 bases stayed unmatched. The CDR3 runs 15 residues. The CDR3 is CASSLGTGMNTEAFF. CDR3 nucleotide sequence: TGCGCCAGCAGCCTAGGGACAGGGATGAACACTGAAGCTTTCTTT.

This sequence joins TRBV29-1 and TRBJ2-1; weak D call: TRBD2 (6 bases). V gave up 1 base and J gave up 10 bases, with 11 bases separating them. This CDR3 is built from 12 residues. Germline CDR1 SQVTM, CDR2 ANQGSEA. The DNA of the CDR3 is TGCAGCGTTGAAGTCGGGGCGGGGGAGCAGTTCTTC. Protein product: CSVEVGAGEQFF.

This chain uses TRBV6-1 with TRBJ2-7, with TRBD1 matching over 7 bases. The V segment lost 9 bases and the J segment 0 bases; nucleotides outside the gene matches: 5. CDR3 length: 13 amino acids. The V gene's germline CDR1 is MNHNS and CDR2 SASEGT. CDR3 DNA sequence: TGTGCCAGTTCGACAGGGTCCTCCTACGAGCAGTACTTC. Its protein is CASSTGSSYEQYF.

The chain carries TRBV6-1 and TRBJ2-7; D call uncertain. CDR1 and CDR2 (germline): MNHNS, SASEGT. V was trimmed by 7 bases and J by 12 bases, leaving 16 bases between them. CDR3 length: 11 residues. The CDR3 DNA is TGTGCCAGCATTGGTGAGAGTCAGGCGTACTTC. It translates to CASIGESQAYF.

The genes are TRBV30 and TRBJ1-5; D call uncertain. Per germline, CDR1 GTSNPN and CDR2 SVGIG (reference sequence). The V end lost 4 bases, the J end lost 3 bases, and 7 bases lay between the germline ends. The CDR3 runs 12 residues. CDR3 sequence: CAWNQINQPQHF. CDR3 bases: TGTGCCTGGAACCAGATCAATCAGCCCCAGCATTTT.

This chain uses TRBV5-4 with TRBJ2-5, with D possibly TRBD2 on 7 matching bases. The CDR3 spans 15 residues. Trimming removed 1 base at V and 5 bases at J, with 15 bases between. The germline gives CDR1 SGHNT, CDR2 YYREEE (reference sequence). The CDR3 is CASSLLAGAGETQYF. The CDR3 nucleotides read TGTGCCAGCAGCTTGTTGGCGGGGGCTGGGGAGACCCAGTACTTC.

This chain connects TRBV4-3 to TRBJ1-3; D not certain. From germline, CDR1 is LGHNA and CDR2 YSLEER. The CDR3 covers 16 residues. Between the trimmed V and J ends, which lost 0 bases and 0 bases, there was a span of 9 bases. The CDR3 spells CASSQEEVPSGNTIYF. CDR3 bases: TGCGCCAGCAGCCAAGAAGAGGTCCCCTCTGGAAACACCATATATTTT.

The chain recombines TRBV4-1 with TRBJ1-2, with D perhaps matching TRBD1 (6 bases). The CDR3 covers 15 residues. Trimming cost V 0 bases and J 3 bases, with 11 bases left between them. Per the germline V gene, CDR1 is MGHRA and CDR2 is YSYEKL. For the CDR3, the DNA is TGCGCCAGCAGCCAAGATAGGGCAGGGGACTATGGCTACACCTTC. It is translated as CASSQDRAGDYGYTF.

This clone was detected once. The genes are TRBV19 and TRBJ1-5, with D unresolved. Looked up from germline, CDR1 is LNHDA and CDR2 is SQIVND (reference sequence). Trimming cost V 1 base and J 8 bases, with 6 bases left between them. The CDR3 loop spans 12 amino acids. CDR3 nucleotides: TGTGCCAGTAGTATAGGGTTAGAGCCCCAGCATTTT. Its translation: CASSIGLEPQHF.

The chain couples TRBV6-5 to TRBJ1-5; tentative D call: TRBD1 (5 bases). Germline V CDR1 and CDR2: MNHEY, SVGAGI. V was clipped by 6 bases and J by 0 bases, with 12 bases between them. The CDR3 runs 15 residues. CDR3 nucleotide sequence: TGTGCCAGCAGGCTGACAGTATATAGCAATCAGCCCCAGCATTTT. Its protein is CASRLTVYSNQPQHF.

J is TRBJ1-2 and V is TRBV28; D may be TRBD1 (5 bases). In germline, CDR1 is MDHEN, CDR2 SYDVKM. Trimming took off 2 bases at V and 5 bases at J, with 9 bases between the two ends. The length of the CDR3 is 13 residues. CDR3 sequence: CASSLPGPYGYTF. The CDR3 region has the DNA TGTGCCAGCAGTTTACCAGGGCCGTATGGCTACACCTTC.

This chain uses TRBV30 with TRBJ2-5, with 13 nucleotides matching TRBD2. CDR1 GTSNPN and CDR2 SVGIG come from the germline V gene (reference sequence). The CDR3 length is 15 residues. J gave up 2 bases and V 3 bases, and 3 bases lay outside the gene matches. In DNA form, the CDR3 reads TGTGCCTGGAGACCGGGACTAGCGGGGCAAGAGACCCAGTACTTC. This sequence encodes CAWRPGLAGQETQYF.

The rearrangement uses TRBV7-6 and TRBJ2-2, with 10 nucleotides matching TRBD2. The CDR3 loop spans 19 amino acids. Germline loops: CDR1 SGHVS, CDR2 FNYEAQ. The J segment lost 6 bases and the V segment lost 1 base, leaving 14 bases of the junction unmatched. CDR3 sequence reads: CASSLVHPAGGPGAGELFF. In DNA form, the CDR3 reads TGTGCCAGCAGCTTAGTTCACCCAGCGGGAGGGCCGGGGGCCGGGGAGCTGTTTTTT.

V and J are TRBV18 and TRBJ1-2, with TRBD1 matching 7 bases. The CDR3 sequence is 13 residues long. In germline, CDR1 is KGHSH, CDR2 LQKENI. V shed 3 bases and J 4 bases; nucleotides not matched to a gene: 2. CDR3: CASSPGQFYGYTF. CDR3 nucleotide sequence: TGTGCCAGCTCACCGGGACAGTTCTATGGCTACACCTTC.

The chain uses TRBV9 and TRBJ2-5; 9 nucleotides match TRBD2. The CDR3 sequence is 15 residues long. Trimming cost V 4 bases and J 5 bases; bases outside gene matches: 9. Germline CDR1 SGDLS, CDR2 YYNGEE. The CDR3 is CASSLGTSRVETQYF. Here the CDR3 DNA reads TGTGCCAGCAGCCTAGGGACTAGCCGCGTGGAGACCCAGTACTTC.

The chain couples TRBV18 to TRBJ1-1; 10 bases agree with TRBD1. The length of the CDR3 is 16 residues. Per germline, CDR1 KGHSH and CDR2 LQKENI. V trimming: 0 bases; J trimming: 0 bases; junction bases outside the gene matches: 1. This chain's CDR3 is CASSPPGQGMNTEAFF. In nucleotides, the CDR3 is TGTGCCAGCTCACCACCGGGACAGGGGATGAACACTGAAGCTTTCTTT.

This chain connects TRBV6-1 to TRBJ1-6, with D possibly matching TRBD1 (6 bases). Per the germline V gene, CDR1 is MNHNS and CDR2 is SASEGT. Trimming removed 4 bases at V and 10 bases at J, with 14 bases between. This CDR3 contains 14 residues. CDR3 sequence (DNA): TGTGCCAGCAGTGGGACAGTAGGAGGCTCACCCCTCCACTTT. This gives the protein CASSGTVGGSPLHF.

The chain employs TRBV19 and TRBJ1-1; possibly TRBD1 for D (6 bases). Trimming cost V 7 bases and J 3 bases, with 12 bases left between them. The CDR3 sequence is 13 residues long. The germline gives CDR1 LNHDA, CDR2 SQIVND (reference sequence). CDR3 in DNA: TGTGCCAGTACCATAGGGGGTTACACTGAAGCTTTCTTT. Protein sequence: CASTIGGYTEAFF.

This rearrangement joins TRBV27 to TRBJ2-1; D is unclear. Trimming removed 4 bases from V and 1 base from J, with 11 bases in between. Germline V gene sequence: CDR1 MNHEY, CDR2 SMNVEV (reference sequence). CDR3 length: 15 residues. The CDR3 protein is CASSSRINSYNEQFF. In DNA form, the CDR3 reads TGTGCCAGCAGTTCGCGGATTAATTCCTACAATGAGCAGTTCTTC.